The entry below describes one TCR beta chain. Primers for the PCR totalled 60 Vbeta and 13 Jbeta. Libraries were prepared by immunoSEQ multiplex PCR; TCRdb keeps only in-frame clonotypes and omits some of them. The data show about 100,000 clones, 74% seen once. The data are from a study of cytomegalovirus exposure and HLA in healthy donors. The CDR3 covers 14 residues. The V gene's germline CDR1 is SGHNT and CDR2 YYREEE (reference sequence). The junction had 4 bases not matched to a gene; V was cut back by 4 bases and J by 7 bases. Sequenced input: PBMCs. The genes are TRBV5-4 and TRBJ2-2; 10 nucleotides line up with TRBD1. The origin of this receptor is a man between 45 and 60 years old in good health and CMV-seropositive. The CDR3 region is CASSRDRGGGELFF. CDR3 bases: TGTGCCAGCAGCCGGGACAGGGGTGGCGGGGAGCTGTTTTTT.